The source of this T cell receptor (beta chain) is a study of tumor and adjacent non-tumor tissue in lung cancer (dated by TCRdb to between 2018 and 2020). At the level of the whole study: Of the cohort, eleven to twelve patients had adenocarcinoma, 2 had squamous cell carcinoma and 1 had small cell lung cancer. The 15 enrolled patients, of whom around 10 were men and 5 were women, were aged roughly 30 to 85 years and were diagnosed with TNM stage I to III disease. A total of some 130,000,000 productive TCRbeta reads were generated by sequencing, corresponding to an average of about 4.17 million reads per sample. The study compared bulk TCRbeta repertoires between lung tumor tissue and matched distant non-tumor lung tissue from about 14 lung cancer patients. For each patient, one tumor sample and one normal lung sample were taken, giving approximately 29 paired specimens that underwent TCRbeta CDR3 sequencing. Broader findings and caveats from the paper: The cohort had only about 16 patients, and the authors noted that larger samples and more detailed clinical data are needed. Significantly higher TCR diversity (inverse Simpson) was observed in tumor tissue than in normal lung tissue (roughly 390 vs 170, P = 0.0075, Mann-Whitney U test). The methods do not name the sequencing platform or mention unique molecular identifiers. Younger patients had significantly higher TCR diversity, and higher tumor TCR diversity was associated with shorter overall and disease-free survival. Because peripheral blood was not sequenced, blood TCRbeta repertoires in the lung cancer patients of the study were not examined. A significantly larger cumulative share of the repertoire was made up by the top 100 clones in normal lung than in tumor tissue.

CDR1 and CDR2 were assigned from the germline V gene (reference sequence) as SEHNR and FQNEAQ. The CDR3 runs 8 amino acids, cysteine and phenylalanine included. Just CDR3 DNA is preserved here, 24 bases in frame from base 1. The trim is 4 bases for V and 15 bases for J, with a gap of 4 bases between the germline ends. Library method: multiplex PCR. Sequencing was performed on an Illumina HiSeq 2500. Following protocols modified from ARM-PCR, the researchers constructed TCRbeta libraries through three rounds of nested PCR with primers (Table S4). Before sequencing, PCR products of 200-500 bp were excised from the gel and purified with the QIAquick gel extraction kit. The published analysis was carried out like this. Trimmomatic was used to clean the reads, FLASH was used to merge the reads into complete CDR3 sequences, and MiTCR was used to assign the reads to V(D)J germline segments. Clonal diversity was computed as the inverse Simpson's index with VDJtools. A read counted as productive if the sequence was in-frame and lacked a premature stop codon. TCRdb's own reprocessing of the public reads used fastp at Q25 and MiXCR and kept productive beta chains. For every CDR3 protein sequence, its rows merge into one entry that carries the most common genes and DNA. TCRdb, rather than the study authors, made the V and J calls. This sample holds 70,000 or so distinct CDR3 sequences; about 60% were observed only once. The ten most abundant clones make up roughly 21% of the sample.

RNA was isolated from bulk unsorted tissue, and RNA quality was assessed with a NanoDrop ND-1000 and an Agilent 2100. Newly diagnosed lung cancer patients without prior chemotherapy who had been admitted for thoracic surgery in China between August and November 2014 were enrolled as donors. Patients who had received previous radiotherapy or chemotherapy, or who had another concurrent cancer, were excluded from the study. Pieces of surgical tissue measuring about 1-2.1 cm3 were kept in RNAlater solution and stored at -80 degrees C until use. There are a few counts of this clonotype. Its antigen is unknown. No base quality information exists; no much larger clone differs at one position.

The rearrangement combines TRBV7-9 with TRBJ2-1, with the D gene not clear enough to name. This receptor was identified in a man aged 50-59 years with non-small cell lung cancer. Material: lung tumor tissue. At the DNA level, the sequence is TGTGCCAGCAGCTGGGGGTTCTTC. It encodes CASSWGFF.